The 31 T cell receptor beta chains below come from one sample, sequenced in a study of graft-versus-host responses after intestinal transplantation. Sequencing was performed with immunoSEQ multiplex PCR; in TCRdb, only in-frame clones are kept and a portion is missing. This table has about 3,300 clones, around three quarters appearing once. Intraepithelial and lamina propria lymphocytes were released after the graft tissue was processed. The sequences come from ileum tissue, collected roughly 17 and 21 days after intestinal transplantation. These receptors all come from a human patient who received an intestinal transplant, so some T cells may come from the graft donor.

The CDR3 loop is CASSLRQGYTF. CDR3 coding DNA: TGTGCCAGCAGTCTCCGTCAGGGCTACACCTTC. This chain connects TRBV6-6 to TRBJ1-2, with unresolved D. CDR1 is MNHNY, CDR2 SVGAGI, per germline (reference sequence). The V end was cut by 5 bases, the J end by 8 bases, with 9 bases between. The CDR3 consists of 11 residues.

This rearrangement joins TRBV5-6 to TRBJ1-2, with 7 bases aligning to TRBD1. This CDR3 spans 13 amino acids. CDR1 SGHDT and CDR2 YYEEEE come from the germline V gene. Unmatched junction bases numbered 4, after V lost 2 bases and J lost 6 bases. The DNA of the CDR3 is TGTGCCAGCAGCTTTTTAACAGGGGATGGCTACACCTTC. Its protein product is CASSFLTGDGYTF.

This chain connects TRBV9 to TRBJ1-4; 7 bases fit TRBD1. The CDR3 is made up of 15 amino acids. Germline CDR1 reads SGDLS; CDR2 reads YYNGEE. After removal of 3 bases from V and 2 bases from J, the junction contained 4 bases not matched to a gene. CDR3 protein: CASSASTGTNEKLFF. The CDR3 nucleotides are TGTGCCAGCAGCGCCTCGACAGGGACTAATGAAAAACTGTTTTTT.

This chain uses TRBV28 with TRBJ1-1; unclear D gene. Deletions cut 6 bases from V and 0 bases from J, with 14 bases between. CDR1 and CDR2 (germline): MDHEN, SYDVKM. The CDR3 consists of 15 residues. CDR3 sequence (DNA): TGTGCCAGCAGCTGGGGTCGGGCTTTGAACACTGAAGCTTTCTTT. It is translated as CASSWGRALNTEAFF.

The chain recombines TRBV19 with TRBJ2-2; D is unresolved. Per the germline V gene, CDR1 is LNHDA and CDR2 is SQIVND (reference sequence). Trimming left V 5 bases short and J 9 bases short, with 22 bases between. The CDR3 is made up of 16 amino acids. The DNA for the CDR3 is TGTGCCAGTAGTTCTTTATTTCTCCGAGGAGTGCGGGAGCTGTTTTTT. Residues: CASSSLFLRGVRELFF.

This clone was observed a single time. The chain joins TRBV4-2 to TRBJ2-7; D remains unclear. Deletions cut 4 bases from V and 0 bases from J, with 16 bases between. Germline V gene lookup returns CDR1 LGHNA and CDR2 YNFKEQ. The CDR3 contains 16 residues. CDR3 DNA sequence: TGTGCCAGCAGCCCTCATTCCCACTCTTCCTCCTACGAGCAGTACTTC. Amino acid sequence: CASSPHSHSSSYEQYF.

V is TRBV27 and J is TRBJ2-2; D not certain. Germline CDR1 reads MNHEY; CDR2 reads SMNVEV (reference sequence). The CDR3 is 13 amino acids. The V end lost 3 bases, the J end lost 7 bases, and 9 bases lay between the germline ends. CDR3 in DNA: TGTGCCAGCAGTTTCTGGGGTCTCGGGGAGCTGTTTTTT. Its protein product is CASSFWGLGELFF.

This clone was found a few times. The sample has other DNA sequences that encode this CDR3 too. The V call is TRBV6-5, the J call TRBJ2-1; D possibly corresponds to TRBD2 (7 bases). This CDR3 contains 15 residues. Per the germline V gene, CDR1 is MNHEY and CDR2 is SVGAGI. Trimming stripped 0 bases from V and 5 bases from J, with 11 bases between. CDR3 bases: TGTGCCAGCAGTTACTCGGGGGGGCCGAACAATGAGCAGTTCTTC. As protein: CASSYSGGPNNEQFF.

The CDR3 loop reads CASSEYVGTNEKLFF. CDR3 in DNA: TGTGCCAGCAGTGAATACGTTGGGACTAATGAAAAACTGTTTTTT. The chain carries TRBV6-1 and TRBJ1-4; D ambiguous. The CDR3 contains 15 residues. Germline V gene sequence: CDR1 MNHNS, CDR2 SASEGT. The V gene lost 2 bases and the J gene lost 2 bases, with 9 bases spanning the gap.

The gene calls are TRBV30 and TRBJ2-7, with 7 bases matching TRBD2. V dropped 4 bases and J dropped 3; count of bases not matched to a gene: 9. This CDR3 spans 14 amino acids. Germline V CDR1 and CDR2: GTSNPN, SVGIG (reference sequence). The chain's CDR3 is CAWNAQRGRYEQYF. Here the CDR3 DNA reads TGTGCCTGGAATGCTCAGCGGGGACGCTACGAGCAGTACTTC.

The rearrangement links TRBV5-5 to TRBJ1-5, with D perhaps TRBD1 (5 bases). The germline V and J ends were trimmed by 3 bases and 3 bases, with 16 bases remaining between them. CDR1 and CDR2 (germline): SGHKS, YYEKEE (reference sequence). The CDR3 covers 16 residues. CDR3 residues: CASSWGGGVDNQPQHF. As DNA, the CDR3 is TGTGCCAGCAGCTGGGGTGGGGGGGTCGACAATCAGCCCCAGCATTTT.

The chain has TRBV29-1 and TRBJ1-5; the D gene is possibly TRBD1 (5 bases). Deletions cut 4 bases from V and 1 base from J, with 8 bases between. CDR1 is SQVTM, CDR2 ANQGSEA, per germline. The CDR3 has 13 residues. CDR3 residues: CSVVQESNQPQHF. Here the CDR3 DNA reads TGCAGCGTTGTACAGGAGAGCAATCAGCCCCAGCATTTT.

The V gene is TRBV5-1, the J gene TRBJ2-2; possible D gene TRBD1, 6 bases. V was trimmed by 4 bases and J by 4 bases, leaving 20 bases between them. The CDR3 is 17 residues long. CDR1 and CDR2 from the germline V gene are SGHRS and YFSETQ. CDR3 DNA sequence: TGCGCCAGCAGCCGAGTCCTGACAGGCCCTATCACCGGGGAGCTGTTTTTT. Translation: CASSRVLTGPITGELFF.

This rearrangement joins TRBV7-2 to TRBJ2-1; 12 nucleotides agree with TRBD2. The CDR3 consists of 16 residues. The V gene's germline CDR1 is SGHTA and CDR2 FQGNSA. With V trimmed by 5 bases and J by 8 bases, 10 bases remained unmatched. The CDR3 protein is CASSPRLAGASDEQFF. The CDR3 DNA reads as TGTGCCAGCAGCCCCAGACTAGCGGGGGCTTCCGATGAGCAGTTCTTC.

The CDR3 nucleotides are TGTGCCAGCAGCCAGGGAAGCAATCAGCCCCAGCATTTT. Residues: CASSQGSNQPQHF. The V gene is TRBV6-1, the J gene TRBJ1-5; D perhaps matches TRBD1 (5 bases). The germline V gene encodes CDR1 MNHNS and CDR2 SASEGT. The length of the CDR3 is 13 residues. Trimming cost V 6 bases and J 1 base, with 7 bases left between them.

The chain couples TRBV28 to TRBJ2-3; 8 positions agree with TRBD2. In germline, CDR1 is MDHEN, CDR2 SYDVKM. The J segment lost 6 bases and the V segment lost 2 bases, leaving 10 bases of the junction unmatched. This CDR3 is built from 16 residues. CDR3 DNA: TGTGCCAGCAGTTTACCTACCCCGGGGGGGCCGGATACGCAGTATTTT. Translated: CASSLPTPGGPDTQYF.

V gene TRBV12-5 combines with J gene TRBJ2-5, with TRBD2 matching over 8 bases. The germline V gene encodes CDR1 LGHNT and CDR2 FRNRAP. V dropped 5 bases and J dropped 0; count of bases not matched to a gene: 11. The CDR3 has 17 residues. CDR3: CASGPGLSGSNQETQYF. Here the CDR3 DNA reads TGTGCTAGTGGTCCAGGACTGAGCGGGAGCAACCAAGAGACCCAGTACTTC.

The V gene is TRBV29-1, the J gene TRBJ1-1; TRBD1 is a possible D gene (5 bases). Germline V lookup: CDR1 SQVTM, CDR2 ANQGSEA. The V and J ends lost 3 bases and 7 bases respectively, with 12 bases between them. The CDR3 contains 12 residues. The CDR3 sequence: CSVEVLRGEAFF. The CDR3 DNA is TGCAGCGTTGAGGTCCTGAGGGGTGAAGCTTTCTTT.

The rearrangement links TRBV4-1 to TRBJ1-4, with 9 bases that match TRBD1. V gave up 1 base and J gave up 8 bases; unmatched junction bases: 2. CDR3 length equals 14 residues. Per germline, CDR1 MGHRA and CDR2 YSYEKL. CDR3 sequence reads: CASSQVQGAEKLFF. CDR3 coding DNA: TGCGCCAGCAGCCAAGTACAGGGGGCGGAAAAACTGTTTTTT.

The CDR3 DNA follows: TGTGCCAGCAGTTTAGCAGGGGGCTATGGCTACACCTTC. It specifies CASSLAGGYGYTF. V usage is TRBV28 and J usage is TRBJ1-2, with 7 bases aligning to TRBD1. J gave up 4 bases and V 2 bases, and 1 base lay outside the gene matches. This CDR3 has 13 residues. The germline V gene has CDR1 MDHEN and CDR2 SYDVKM.

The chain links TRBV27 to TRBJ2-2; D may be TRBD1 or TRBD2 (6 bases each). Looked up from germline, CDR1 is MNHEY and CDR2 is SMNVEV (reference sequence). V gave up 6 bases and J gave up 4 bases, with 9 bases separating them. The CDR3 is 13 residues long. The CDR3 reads CASRRGVTGELFF. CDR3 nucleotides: TGTGCCAGCAGGAGGGGGGTCACCGGGGAGCTGTTTTTT.

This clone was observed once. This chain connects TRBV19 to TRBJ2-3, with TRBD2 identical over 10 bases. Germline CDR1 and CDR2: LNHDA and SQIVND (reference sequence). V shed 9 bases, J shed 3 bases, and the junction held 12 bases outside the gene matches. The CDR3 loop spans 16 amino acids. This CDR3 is CASAPSGGVYTDTQYF. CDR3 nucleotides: TGTGCCAGCGCCCCTAGCGGGGGAGTTTATACAGATACGCAGTATTTT.

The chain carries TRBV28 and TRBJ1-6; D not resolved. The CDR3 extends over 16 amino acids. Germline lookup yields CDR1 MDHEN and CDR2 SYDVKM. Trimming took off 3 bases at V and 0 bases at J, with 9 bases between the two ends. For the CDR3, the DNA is TGTGCCAGCAGTTTTCACACGAGCTCCTATAATTCACCCCTCCACTTT. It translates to CASSFHTSSYNSPLHF.

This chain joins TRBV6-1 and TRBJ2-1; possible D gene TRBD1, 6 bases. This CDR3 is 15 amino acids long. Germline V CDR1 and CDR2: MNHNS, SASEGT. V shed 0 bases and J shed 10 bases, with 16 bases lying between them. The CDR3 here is CASSEAGSGVKEQFF. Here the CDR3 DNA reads TGTGCCAGCAGTGAAGCAGGATCAGGGGTGAAAGAGCAGTTCTTC.

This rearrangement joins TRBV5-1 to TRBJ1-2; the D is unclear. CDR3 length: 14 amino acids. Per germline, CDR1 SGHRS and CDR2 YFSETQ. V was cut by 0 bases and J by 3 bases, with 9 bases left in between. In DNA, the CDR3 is TGCGCCAGCAGCTTGGGAGCGACCTACTATGGCTACACCTTC. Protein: CASSLGATYYGYTF.

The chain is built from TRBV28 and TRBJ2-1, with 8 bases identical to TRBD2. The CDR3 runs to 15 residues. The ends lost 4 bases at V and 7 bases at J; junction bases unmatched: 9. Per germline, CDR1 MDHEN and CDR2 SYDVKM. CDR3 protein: CASSSWRGVRNEQFF. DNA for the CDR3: TGTGCCAGCAGTTCATGGCGGGGGGTGCGGAATGAGCAGTTCTTC.

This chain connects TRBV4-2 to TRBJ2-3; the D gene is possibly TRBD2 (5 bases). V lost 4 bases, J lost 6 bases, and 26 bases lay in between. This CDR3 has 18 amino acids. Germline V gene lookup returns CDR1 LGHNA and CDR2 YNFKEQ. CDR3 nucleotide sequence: TGTGCCAGCAGCCCTTTATATTTTGGCCGGGATCTGAAGGATACGCAGTATTTT. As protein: CASSPLYFGRDLKDTQYF.

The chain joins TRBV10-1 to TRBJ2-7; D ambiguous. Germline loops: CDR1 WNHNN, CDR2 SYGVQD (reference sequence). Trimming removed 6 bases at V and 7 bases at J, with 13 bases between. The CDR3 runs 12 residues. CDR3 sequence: CASRALVLEQYF. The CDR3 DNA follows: TGCGCCAGCAGAGCGCTAGTGTTAGAGCAGTACTTC.

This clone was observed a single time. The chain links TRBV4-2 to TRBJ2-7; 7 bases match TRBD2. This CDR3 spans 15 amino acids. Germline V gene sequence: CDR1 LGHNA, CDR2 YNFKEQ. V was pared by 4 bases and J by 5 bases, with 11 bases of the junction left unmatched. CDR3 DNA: TGTGCCAGCAGCCCCAACGCGGGGGAGTGGAACGAGCAGTACTTC. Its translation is CASSPNAGEWNEQYF.

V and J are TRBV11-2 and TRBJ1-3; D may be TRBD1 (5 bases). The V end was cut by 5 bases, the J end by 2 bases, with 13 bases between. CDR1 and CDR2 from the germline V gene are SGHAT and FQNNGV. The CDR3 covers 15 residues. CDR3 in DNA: TGTGCCAGCAGCGCAACCAGGGTAACTGGAAACACCATATATTTT. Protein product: CASSATRVTGNTIYF.

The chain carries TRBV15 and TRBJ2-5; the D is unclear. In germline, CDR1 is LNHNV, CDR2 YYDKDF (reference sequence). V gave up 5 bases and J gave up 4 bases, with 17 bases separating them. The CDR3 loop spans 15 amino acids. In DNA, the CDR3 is TGTGCCACCAGCGTCTCCGGACCGAAGGGAGAGACCCAGTACTTC. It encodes CATSVSGPKGETQYF.